One and the same sample provided the 17 T cell receptor beta chains below, sequenced in a study of T-cell reconstitution after alpha-beta-depleted transplantation in children. Library preparation (for TCRbeta) was performed with unique molecular identifiers. TCRdb redid the calling of the PCR reads with MiXCR, one entry per CDR3 protein. The repertoire includes hundreds of thousands of distinct CDR3 sequences, around 17% of them detected once, and approximately 3% sits in the top ten. Source: PBMCs from the stem cell graft donor, taken from the stem cell graft. Source of these receptors: a human donor who donated a stem cell graft to a child with acute lymphoblastic leukemia.

This clonotype was observed a few times. The V and J genes are TRBV12-3 or TRBV12-4 and TRBJ1-2, with TRBD1 as a possible D gene (5 bases). V lost 8 bases, J lost 0 bases, and 13 bases lay in between. This CDR3 is built from 14 residues. DNA for the CDR3: TGTGCCAGCCCTTCGGGACCGCCTAACTATGGCTACACCTTC. Encoded protein: CASPSGPPNYGYTF.

The J gene is TRBJ1-1, the V gene TRBV6-5, with D possibly matching TRBD1 (5 bases). CDR1 MNHEY and CDR2 SVGAGI come from the germline V gene. V was trimmed by 3 bases and J by 4 bases, leaving 12 bases between them. There are 14 residues in the CDR3. The CDR3 here is CASSYKAGITEAFF. CDR3 nucleotide sequence: TGTGCCAGCAGTTATAAGGCAGGGATCACTGAAGCTTTCTTT.

This clonotype was detected a few times. This chain connects TRBV29-1 to TRBJ2-1, with D possibly TRBD2 on 6 matching bases. Germline V gene data show CDR1 as SQVTM and CDR2 as ANQGSEA. Between the trimmed V and J ends, which lost 5 bases and 0 bases, there was a span of 11 bases. The CDR3 is 14 amino acids. The CDR3 region is CSVRAGSSYNEQFF. In DNA, the CDR3 is TGCAGCGTTCGGGCGGGAAGCTCCTACAATGAGCAGTTCTTC.

The rearrangement uses TRBV20-1 and TRBJ2-1, with 7 bases identical to TRBD2. From germline, CDR1 is DFQATT and CDR2 SNEGSKA (reference sequence). This CDR3 comprises 15 residues. V lost 0 bases to trimming and J lost 4 bases; unmatched junction nucleotides: 6. The DNA for the CDR3 is TGCAGTGCTAGAGATCGGCTAGCGGTGTACAATGAGCAGTTCTTC. Residues: CSARDRLAVYNEQFF.

CDR3 protein: CAISSGIGDEQFF. CDR3 nucleotides: TGTGCCATATCTAGCGGGATAGGCGATGAGCAGTTCTTC. The rearrangement uses TRBV24-1 and TRBJ2-1; TRBD2 aligns across 9 bases. This CDR3 region has 13 residues. Looked up from germline, CDR1 is KGHDR and CDR2 is SFDVKD. Trimming cost V 11 bases and J 8 bases; bases outside gene matches: 9.

CDR3 nucleotide sequence: TGTGCCAGCAGTTTAGTACAGGGGCAGGGGTTCTTC. Its translation: CASSLVQGQGFF. The chain is built from TRBV12-3 or TRBV12-4 and TRBJ2-1, with 7 bases aligning to TRBD1. The CDR3 sequence is 12 residues long. With 1 base clipped from V and 15 bases from J, the junction kept 6 bases outside the gene matches.

This chain uses TRBV20-1 with TRBJ2-5; no clear D gene. Germline CDR1 DFQATT, CDR2 SNEGSKA (reference sequence). The CDR3 spans 13 residues. V shed 8 bases and J shed 2 bases, with 15 bases lying between them. The CDR3 DNA sequence: TGCAGTACGACATCCCTGAGTCAAGAGACCCAGTACTTC. It specifies CSTTSLSQETQYF.

This clonotype turned up a few times. The rearrangement links TRBV5-5 to TRBJ1-1; a weak D match, TRBD1 (5 bases). The germline V gene has CDR1 SGHKS and CDR2 YYEKEE (reference sequence). The CDR3 extends over 14 amino acids. V lost 4 bases, J lost 3 bases, and 13 bases lay in between. The CDR3 sequence is CASSPVTGYTEAFF. The CDR3 DNA reads as TGTGCCAGCAGCCCAGTCACAGGCTACACTGAAGCTTTCTTT.

In its sample, this clonotype was seen a few times. The gene calls are TRBV19 and TRBJ2-7; the D gene is possibly TRBD2 (5 bases). There are 12 residues in the CDR3. V lost 5 bases, J lost 7 bases, and 12 bases lay in between. Germline loops: CDR1 LNHDA, CDR2 SQIVND (reference sequence). This CDR3 reads CASSPSRREQYF. The CDR3 bases are TGTGCCAGTAGTCCTAGTAGGAGGGAGCAGTACTTC.

This clonotype was found a few times. The chain couples TRBV12-3 or TRBV12-4 to TRBJ2-1; the D gene could be TRBD1 or TRBD2 (5 bases each). This CDR3 is built from 17 residues. V lost 6 bases and J 8 bases, leaving 26 bases between the germline ends. The CDR3: CASSPHPGTRVGDEQFF. The CDR3 coding sequence is TGTGCCAGCAGCCCACACCCCGGGACGCGAGTGGGGGATGAGCAGTTCTTC.

With respect to this clonotype: With a much larger clone just one base away, this may be a read error. The chain has TRBV20-1 and TRBJ2-7, with 13 bases aligning to TRBD2. Trimming took 5 bases from V and 3 from J; bases not matched to a gene: 4. Per germline, CDR1 DFQATT and CDR2 SNEGSKA (reference sequence). CDR3 size: 14 residues. CDR3 coding DNA: TGCAGTGCTCCCGGACTAGCGGGAGTCTACGAGCAGTACTTC. Its translation: CSAPGLAGVYEQYF.

The chain carries TRBV2 and TRBJ1-2; possibly TRBD1 for D (5 bases). The germline CDR1 and CDR2 sequences are SNHLY and FYNNEI. V was cut by 3 bases and J by 6 bases, with 20 bases left in between. This CDR3 spans 16 amino acids. Here the CDR3 reads CASSESRGGGRDGYTF. CDR3 DNA: TGTGCCAGCAGTGAGAGTCGGGGCGGGGGAAGGGATGGCTACACCTTC.

This clonotype was observed many times. The CDR3 coding sequence is TGTGCCATCAGTGACCCGGGGGCCAGTGGCTACGAGCAGTACTTC. Translating it yields CAISDPGASGYEQYF. The V gene is TRBV10-3, the J gene TRBJ2-7; D possibly uses TRBD1 or TRBD2 (6 bases each). The length of the CDR3 is 15 residues. The germline gives CDR1 ENHRY, CDR2 SYGVKD. The ends were cut back, 3 bases at V and 3 bases at J, with 15 bases in the middle.

The chain links TRBV20-1 to TRBJ2-1; D could derive from TRBD1 or TRBD2 (5 bases each). Germline CDR1 is DFQATT and CDR2 is SNEGSKA (reference sequence). There are 15 residues in the CDR3. V was shortened by 1 base and J by 8 bases, with 18 bases between the two germline ends. The chain's CDR3 is CSARVRWGSGDEQFF. In DNA form, the CDR3 reads TGCAGTGCTAGAGTAAGGTGGGGCTCCGGGGATGAGCAGTTCTTC.

The chain recombines TRBV4-1 with TRBJ2-6; D gene unclear. With 1 base removed from V and 2 bases from J, the gap between germline ends came to 6 bases. CDR1 is MGHRA, CDR2 YSYEKL, per germline. The CDR3 has 15 residues. CDR3 DNA: TGCGCCAGCAGCCAAGGAAGGGCTGGGGCCAACGTCCTGACTTTC. The encoded protein is CASSQGRAGANVLTF.

CDR3 residues: CSVRRENTGELFF. CDR3 bases: TGCAGTGTACGCAGGGAAAACACCGGGGAGCTGTTTTTT. The chain is built from TRBV20-1 and TRBJ2-2; possibly TRBD1 for D (5 bases). The germline gives CDR1 DFQATT, CDR2 SNEGSKA (reference sequence). V shed 7 bases and J shed 2 bases, with 11 bases lying between them. The CDR3 runs to 13 residues.

The chain joins TRBV3-1 to TRBJ2-3; the D call may be TRBD1 or TRBD2 (5 bases each). Germline assignment: CDR1 LGHDT and CDR2 YNNKEL (reference sequence). This CDR3 is 17 amino acids long. V was shortened by 1 base and J by 3 bases, with 17 bases between the two germline ends. The CDR3 DNA is TGTGCCAGCAGCCAAGTACGGTCGGGGCTGTGGACAGATACGCAGTATTTT. This gives the protein CASSQVRSGLWTDTQYF.